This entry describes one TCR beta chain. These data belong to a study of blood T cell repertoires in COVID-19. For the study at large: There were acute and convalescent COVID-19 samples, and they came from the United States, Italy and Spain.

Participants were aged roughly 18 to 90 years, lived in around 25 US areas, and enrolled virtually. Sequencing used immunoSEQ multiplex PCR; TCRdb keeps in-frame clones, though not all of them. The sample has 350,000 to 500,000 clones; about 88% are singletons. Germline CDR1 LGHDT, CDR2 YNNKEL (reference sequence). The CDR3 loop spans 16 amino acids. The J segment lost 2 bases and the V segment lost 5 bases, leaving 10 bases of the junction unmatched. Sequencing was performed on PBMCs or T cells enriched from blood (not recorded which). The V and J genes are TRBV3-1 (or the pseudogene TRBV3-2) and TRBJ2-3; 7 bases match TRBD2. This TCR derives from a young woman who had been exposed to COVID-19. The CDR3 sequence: CASSSGSSGVTDTQYF. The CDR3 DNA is TGTGCCAGCAGCTCCGGTTCTAGCGGAGTCACAGATACGCAGTATTTT.